These T cell receptor beta chains were read from a single sample in a study of blood T cell repertoires in COVID-19. TCRdb keeps only in-frame clones here, not all; method: immunoSEQ multiplex PCR. The profile covers about 300,000 clones, with under 90% appearing a single time and approximately 1.8% taken by the ten largest. The sample comprised peripheral blood. These receptors were collected from a woman in her thirties with COVID-19, enrolled during active disease. CDR3s include the opening cysteine and the closing phenylalanine or tryptophan. A D gene is named only where the DNA matches it firmly. Clone size is stated in some rows and not others, as once, few, many or a class when expanded.

D	J	size	V	DNA	CDR3
TRBD1	TRBJ1-2	.	TRBV7-2	TGTGCCAGCAGCCCGAGGGACAGGGGCGGCGGCTATGGCTACACCTTC	CASSPRDRGGGYGYTF
.	TRBJ2-5	.	TRBV6-5	TGTGCCAGCAGTTACTCGATATACAAGACACAAGAGACCCAGTACTTC	CASSYSIYKTQETQYF
TRBD2	TRBJ2-2	.	TRBV20-1	TGCAGTGCTAGTGATTCTAGCGGGGCGAACACCGGGGAGCTGTTTTTT	CSASDSSGANTGELFF
.	TRBJ1-1	.	TRBV2	TGTGCCAGCACACCAGACACGATGAACACTGAAGCTTTCTTT	CASTPDTMNTEAFF
.	TRBJ1-3	.	TRBV15	TGTGCCACCACCGGGGAAGCTGGAAACACCATATATTTT	CATTGEAGNTIYF
.	TRBJ1-5	.	TRBV9	TGTGCCAGCAGCGTGGGTCCGGAGGTGGTTCAGCCCCAGCATTTT	CASSVGPEVVQPQHF
.	TRBJ1-5	.	TRBV9	TGTGCCAGCAGCGTAGAAGGGCAGGGCTCGCCCCAGCATTTT	CASSVEGQGSPQHF
.	TRBJ1-6	.	TRBV7-9	TGTGCCAGCAGCTTAGACGGGGGGAGCAATTCACCCCTCCACTTT	CASSLDGGSNSPLHF
.	TRBJ1-4	once	TRBV28	TGTGCCAGCAGTTTGTTCGAGGGGGAACTGTTTTTT	CASSLFEGELFF
TRBD1	TRBJ1-1	.	TRBV5-1	TGCGCCAGCAGCTTTGGGGACAGGGGAAGGAACACTGAAGCTTTCTTT	CASSFGDRGRNTEAFF
.	TRBJ1-1	.	TRBV6-5	TGTGCCAGCAGTTACAGAGGAGGTGCCTCGGGGACTGAAGCTTTCTTT	CASSYRGGASGTEAFF
.	TRBJ2-7	.	TRBV7-2	TGTGCCAGCAGCTTGTTTAGGGGCGAGCAGTACTTC	CASSLFRGEQYF
.	TRBJ1-3	.	TRBV28	TGTGCCAGCAGTCCCACCTTTTTGGGGCTGGGAAACACCATATATTTT	CASSPTFLGLGNTIYF
.	TRBJ2-5	.	TRBV9	TGTGCCAGCAGCCCCCCTAGCGTAGAGACCCAGTACTTC	CASSPPSVETQYF
.	TRBJ1-5	.	TRBV7-9	TGTGCCAGCAGCTTAGGGGAGGGATATAGCAATCAGCCCCAGCATTTT	CASSLGEGYSNQPQHF
.	TRBJ1-2	.	TRBV4-3	TGCGCCAGCAGCCAAGGCGGCGGCCCCTATGGCTACACCTTC	CASSQGGGPYGYTF